The present TCR beta chain was sequenced within a study of blood T cell repertoires in COVID-19. This table comes from immunoSEQ multiplex PCR, and its TCRdb copy is limited to in-frame clones, with some not included. The sample has about 340,000 clones, 80% to 90% seen once. V dropped 0 bases and J dropped 14 bases, with 17 bases sitting between them. Looked up from germline, CDR1 is SGHDT and CDR2 is YYEEEE. This CDR3 region has 13 residues. The material sequenced was PBMCs or T cells enriched from blood (not recorded which). The gene calls are TRBV5-6 and TRBJ1-2; D unresolved. The clonotype comes from a woman in her forties with acute COVID-19. The CDR3 spells CASSLVESPAGTF. CDR3 DNA sequence: TGTGCCAGCAGCTTGGTCGAAAGCCCGGCGGGTACCTTC. Full variable domain (rest looked up from reference TRBV5-6 and TRBJ1-2): DAGVTQSPTHLIKTRGQQVTLRCSPKSGHDTVSWYQQALGQGPQFIFQYYEEEERQRGNFPDRFSGHQFPNYSSELNVNALLLGDSALYLCASSLVESPAGTFGSGTRLTVV.